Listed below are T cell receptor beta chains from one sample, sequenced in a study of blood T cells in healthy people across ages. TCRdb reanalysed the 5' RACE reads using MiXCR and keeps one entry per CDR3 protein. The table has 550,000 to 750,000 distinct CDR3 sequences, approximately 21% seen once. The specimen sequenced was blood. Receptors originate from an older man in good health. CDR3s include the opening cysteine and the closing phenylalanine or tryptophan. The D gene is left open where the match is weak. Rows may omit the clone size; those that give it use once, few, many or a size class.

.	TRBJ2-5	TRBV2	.	CASSEGQRKETQYF	TGTGCCAGCAGCGAGGGACAACGTAAAGAGACCCAGTACTTC
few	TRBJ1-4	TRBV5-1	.	CASSWDGPNEKLFF	TGCGCCAGCAGCTGGGACGGACCTAATGAAAAACTGTTTTTT
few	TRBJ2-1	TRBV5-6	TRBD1	CASSRTGPEQFF	TGTGCCAGCAGCCGGACAGGGCCTGAGCAGTTCTTC
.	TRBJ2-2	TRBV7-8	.	CASSLDRTGELFF	TGTGCCAGCAGCTTAGACCGAACCGGGGAGCTGTTTTTT
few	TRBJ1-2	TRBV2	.	CASSEWQPNYGYTF	TGTGCCAGCAGTGAATGGCAGCCAAACTATGGCTACACCTTC
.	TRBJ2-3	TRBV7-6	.	CASSRDSGDTQYF	TGTGCCAGCAGTAGGGACTCCGGGGATACGCAGTATTTT
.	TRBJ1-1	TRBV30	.	CAWSISTSEAFF	TGTGCCTGGAGCATCAGCACCTCTGAAGCTTTCTTT
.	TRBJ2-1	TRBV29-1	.	CSVDRNEQFF	TGCAGCGTTGACCGAAATGAGCAGTTCTTC
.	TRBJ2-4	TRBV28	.	CASSAENKNIQYF	TGTGCCAGCAGTGCAGAGAACAAAAACATTCAGTACTTC
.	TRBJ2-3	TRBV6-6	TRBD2	CASSGLGVFGDTQYF	TGTGCCAGCAGCGGACTAGGGGTTTTTGGAGATACGCAGTATTTT
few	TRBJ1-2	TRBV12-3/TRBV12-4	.	CASSLSFGVNYGYTF	TGTGCCAGCAGTTTAAGCTTTGGGGTAAACTATGGCTACACCTTC
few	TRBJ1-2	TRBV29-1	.	CSVDSTAGYTF	TGCAGCGTTGATTCGACAGCCGGCTACACCTTC
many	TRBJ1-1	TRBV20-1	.	CSAALSGAFF	TGCAGTGCTGCCCTAAGTGGGGCTTTCTTT
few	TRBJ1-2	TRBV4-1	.	CASSQDRGGANYGYTF	TGCGCCAGCAGCCAAGACCGGGGAGGAGCGAACTATGGCTACACCTTC
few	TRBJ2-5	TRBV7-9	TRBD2	CASSLPLAGQETQYF	TGTGCCAGCAGCTTACCTCTAGCGGGACAAGAGACCCAGTACTTC
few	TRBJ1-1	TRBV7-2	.	CASSHPGQYTEAFF	TGTGCCAGCAGCCACCCGGGCCAGTACACTGAAGCTTTCTTT
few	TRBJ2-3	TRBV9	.	CASSVGQYEDTQYF	TGTGCCAGCAGCGTAGGACAGTACGAAGATACGCAGTATTTT
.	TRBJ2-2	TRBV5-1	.	CASSLNGLSTGELFF	TGCGCCAGCAGCTTGAACGGCCTAAGCACCGGGGAGCTGTTTTTT
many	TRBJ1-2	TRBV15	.	CATSRGEGLFGYTF	TGTGCCACCAGCAGAGGGGAGGGCTTGTTTGGCTACACCTTC
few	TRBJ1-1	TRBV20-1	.	CSASRPGKDTEAFF	TGCAGTGCTAGCAGACCAGGGAAGGACACTGAAGCTTTCTTT
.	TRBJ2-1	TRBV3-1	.	CASSQVLTTGTNEQFF	TGTGCCAGCAGCCAAGTTCTTACGACAGGAACCAATGAGCAGTTCTTC
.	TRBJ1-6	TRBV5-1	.	CASSTDRRGLSSYNSPLHF	TGCGCCAGCAGCACCGACCGTCGGGGGCTGAGCTCCTATAATTCACCCCTCCACTTT
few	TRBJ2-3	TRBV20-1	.	CSAKRQDTQYF	TGCAGTGCTAAACGACAGGATACGCAGTATTTT
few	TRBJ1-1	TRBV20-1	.	CSAREVAEAFF	TGCAGTGCTAGAGAGGTGGCTGAAGCTTTCTTT
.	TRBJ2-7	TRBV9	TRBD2	CASRGGRSTYEQYF	TGTGCCAGCCGGGGCGGGAGGAGTACCTACGAGCAGTACTTC
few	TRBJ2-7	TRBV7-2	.	CASSLSRGQTVLGQYF	TGTGCCAGCAGCTTGTCACGAGGACAAACGGTATTGGGGCAGTACTTC
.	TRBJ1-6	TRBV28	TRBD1	CASSLSGGNNSPLHF	TGTGCCAGCAGTTTATCAGGGGGCAATAATTCACCCCTCCACTTT